A single sample is the source of the 15 T cell receptor beta chains below, sequenced in a study of radiation and T cells in renal cell carcinoma. Time point: blood 4 weeks post-SBRT, at nephrectomy. Treatment given: 15 Gy SBRT to primary tumor, nephrectomy 4 weeks later. Here immunoSEQ multiplex PCR was the method, and the copy in TCRdb shows in-frame clones only, minus some. The sample lists 140,000 or so clones, around 88% seen once, with over 15% in the top ten. Source: blood, taken from a patient whose treatment included radiotherapy and nephrectomy. Every receptor here comes from a woman aged 45 to 65 with renal cell carcinoma.

V gene TRBV28 combines with J gene TRBJ1-4; possibly TRBD1 for D (5 bases). The CDR3 sequence is 14 residues long. Germline values: CDR1 MDHEN, CDR2 SYDVKM. V lost 7 bases and J 7 bases, leaving 16 bases between the germline ends. This chain's CDR3 is CASTPRVGSEKLFF. Written as DNA, the CDR3 is TGTGCCAGCACGCCCAGGGTGGGGTCTGAAAAACTGTTTTTT.

This clone has more than one count but fewer than ten. The V and J genes are TRBV20-1 and TRBJ1-4, with D possibly TRBD1 on 5 matching bases. With 8 bases removed from V and 7 bases from J, the gap between germline ends came to 11 bases. The CDR3 consists of 11 residues. Germline CDR1 and CDR2: DFQATT and SNEGSKA (reference sequence). CDR3 coding DNA: TGCAGTCCCACGGGGCCTGAAAAACTGTTTTTT. Its translation is CSPTGPEKLFF.

This clone has a handful of counts. The chain recombines TRBV4-3 with TRBJ2-3; D may be TRBD2 (7 bases). CDR1 and CDR2 (germline): LGHNA, YSLEER. The germline V and J ends were trimmed by 0 bases and 6 bases, with 13 bases remaining between them. The CDR3 consists of 15 residues. The CDR3 DNA sequence: TGCGCCAGCAGCCAAGATCGGGGGGCAGCGGATACGCAGTATTTT. Its translation is CASSQDRGAADTQYF.

This chain connects TRBV7-2 to TRBJ1-4, with 8 positions matching TRBD1. CDR3 length: 15 amino acids. Germline values: CDR1 SGHTA, CDR2 FQGNSA. The ends lost 5 bases at V and 3 bases at J; junction bases unmatched: 5. Here the CDR3 DNA reads TGTGCCAGCAGCCCGACAGGGGTGGCTAATGAAAAACTGTTTTTT. Its translation: CASSPTGVANEKLFF.

The rearrangement links TRBV6-6 to TRBJ2-3, with D hard to call. V lost 5 bases and J lost 2, with 8 bases in between. CDR1 is MNHNY and CDR2 is SVGAGI in the germline V gene (reference sequence). CDR3 length: 13 residues. CDR3 sequence: CASSTDLTDTQYF. The CDR3 DNA is TGTGCCAGCAGTACAGATCTCACAGATACGCAGTATTTT.

V usage is TRBV4-1 and J usage is TRBJ1-2; D is unresolved. Germline V gives CDR1 MGHRA, CDR2 YSYEKL. V was pared by 1 base and J by 7 bases, with 10 bases between. This CDR3 is 13 amino acids long. CDR3 DNA: TGCGCCAGCAGCCAAGTCGGTTGGGGTGGCTACACCTTC. Protein sequence: CASSQVGWGGYTF.

This chain connects TRBV28 to TRBJ1-2, with D unclear. Germline V gene lookup returns CDR1 MDHEN and CDR2 SYDVKM. CDR3 length: 14 amino acids. Trimming took 5 bases from V and 6 from J, leaving 16 bases between them. The CDR3 reads CASSPRGVGNGYTF. The CDR3, as DNA: TGTGCCAGCAGTCCCCGCGGGGTTGGCAATGGCTACACCTTC.

The rearrangement joins TRBV4-1 to TRBJ2-7; D not resolved. CDR3 length: 15 residues. The V gene's germline CDR1 is MGHRA and CDR2 YSYEKL. The ends were cut back, 1 base at V and 2 bases at J, with 12 bases in the middle. CDR3 nucleotide sequence: TGCGCCAGCAGCCAAGTCATAGACGGAACCTACGAGCAGTACTTC. This codes for CASSQVIDGTYEQYF.

The chain has TRBV25-1 and TRBJ2-2, with 7 bases matching TRBD1. The CDR3 has 15 residues. V shed 4 bases and J 2 bases; nucleotides not matched to a gene: 4. CDR1 is MGHDK, CDR2 SYGVNS, per germline. The DNA of the CDR3 is TGTGCCAGCAGTGCGGGACAGTTAAACACCGGGGAGCTGTTTTTT. Its protein product is CASSAGQLNTGELFF.

This rearrangement joins TRBV7-2 to TRBJ2-7; no definite D call. The CDR3 length is 12 residues. Germline V gene sequence: CDR1 SGHTA, CDR2 FQGNSA. V was clipped by 5 bases and J by 0 bases, with 5 bases between them. The chain's CDR3 is CASSPSSYEQYF. The CDR3 DNA sequence: TGTGCCAGCAGCCCTAGCTCCTACGAGCAGTACTTC.

The chain has TRBV30 and TRBJ1-1, with D perhaps matching TRBD1 (6 bases). The CDR3 totals 14 residues. The V gene lost 0 bases and the J gene lost 10 bases, with 18 bases spanning the gap. The germline V gene has CDR1 GTSNPN and CDR2 SVGIG (reference sequence). The CDR3 nucleotides read TGTGCCTGGAGTGTTGCAGGGGTCCAGGTGGGAGCTTTCTTT. Amino acid sequence: CAWSVAGVQVGAFF.

The V call is TRBV6-6, the J call TRBJ2-7, with 7 positions matching TRBD1. The CDR3 totals 14 residues. The ends lost 10 bases at V and 2 bases at J; junction bases unmatched: 11. Germline values: CDR1 MNHNY, CDR2 SVGAGI (reference sequence). CDR3 residues: CATQTGTEPYEQYF. The CDR3, as DNA: TGTGCCACCCAAACCGGGACAGAACCCTACGAGCAGTACTTC.

The rearrangement joins TRBV18 to TRBJ1-1; no firm D call. The CDR3 contains 15 residues. V was clipped by 6 bases and J by 1 base, with 15 bases between them. Germline values: CDR1 KGHSH, CDR2 LQKENI. The CDR3 is CASSHSRVQNTEAFF. The CDR3 region has the DNA TGTGCCAGCTCCCATTCGAGGGTGCAGAACACTGAAGCTTTCTTT.

This rearrangement joins TRBV9 to TRBJ2-7; possibly TRBD1 for D (6 bases). Per the germline V gene, CDR1 is SGDLS and CDR2 is YYNGEE. Trimming took off 0 bases at V and 6 bases at J, with 7 bases between the two ends. The CDR3 sequence is 12 residues long. The DNA of the CDR3 is TGTGCCAGCAGCGTAGTAGGGGGCGAGCAGTACTTC. Amino acid sequence: CASSVVGGEQYF. The whole variable domain, filled in from reference TRBV9 and TRBJ2-7, reads DSGVTQTPKHLITATGQRVTLRCSPRSGDLSVYWYQQSLDQGLQFLIQYYNGEERAKGNILERFSAQQFPDLHSELNLSSLELGDSALYFCASSVVGGEQYFGPGTRLTVT.

In its sample, this clone was seen a few times. The genes are TRBV9 and TRBJ1-1; D gene uncertain. Trimming stripped 0 bases from V and 8 bases from J, with 11 bases between. This CDR3 has 13 amino acids. CDR1 and CDR2 (germline): SGDLS, YYNGEE. The CDR3 spells CASSVVLSGEAFF. The CDR3 bases are TGTGCCAGCAGCGTAGTACTTAGCGGGGAAGCTTTCTTT. The full variable domain, completed using reference TRBV9 and TRBJ1-1, is DSGVTQTPKHLITATGQRVTLRCSPRSGDLSVYWYQQSLDQGLQFLIQYYNGEERAKGNILERFSAQQFPDLHSELNLSSLELGDSALYFCASSVVLSGEAFFGQGTRLTVV.